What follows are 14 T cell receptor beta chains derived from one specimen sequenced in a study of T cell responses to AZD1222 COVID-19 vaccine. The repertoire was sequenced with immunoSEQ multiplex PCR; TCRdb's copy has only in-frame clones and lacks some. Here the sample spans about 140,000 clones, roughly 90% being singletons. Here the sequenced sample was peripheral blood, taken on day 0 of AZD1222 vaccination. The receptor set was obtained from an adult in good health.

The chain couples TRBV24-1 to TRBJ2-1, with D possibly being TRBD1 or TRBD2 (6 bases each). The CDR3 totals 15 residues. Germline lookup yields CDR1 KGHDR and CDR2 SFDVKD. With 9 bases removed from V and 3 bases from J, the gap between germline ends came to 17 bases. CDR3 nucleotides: TGTGCCACCGGCGGGGAAACAGGGTTCTACAATGAGCAGTTCTTC. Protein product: CATGGETGFYNEQFF.

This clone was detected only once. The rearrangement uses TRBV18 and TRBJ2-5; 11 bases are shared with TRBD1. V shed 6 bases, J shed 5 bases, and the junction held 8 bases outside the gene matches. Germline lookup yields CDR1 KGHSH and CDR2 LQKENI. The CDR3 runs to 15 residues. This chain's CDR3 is CASSSDRGLGETQYF. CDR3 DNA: TGTGCCAGCTCTTCGGACAGGGGGCTTGGGGAGACCCAGTACTTC.

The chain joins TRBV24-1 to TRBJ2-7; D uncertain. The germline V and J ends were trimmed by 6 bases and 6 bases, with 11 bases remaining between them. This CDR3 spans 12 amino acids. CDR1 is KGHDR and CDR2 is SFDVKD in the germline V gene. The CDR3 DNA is TGTGCCACCAGTACAAGGGCAGGCGAGCAGTACTTC. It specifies CATSTRAGEQYF.

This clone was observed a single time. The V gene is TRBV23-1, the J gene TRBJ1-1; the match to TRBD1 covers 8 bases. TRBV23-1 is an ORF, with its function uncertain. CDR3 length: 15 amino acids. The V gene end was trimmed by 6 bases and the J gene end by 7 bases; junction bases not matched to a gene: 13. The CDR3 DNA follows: TGCGCCAGCAGGCGGCGGCCAGGGGGCGCTGGTGAAGCTTTCTTT. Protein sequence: CASRRRPGGAGEAFF.

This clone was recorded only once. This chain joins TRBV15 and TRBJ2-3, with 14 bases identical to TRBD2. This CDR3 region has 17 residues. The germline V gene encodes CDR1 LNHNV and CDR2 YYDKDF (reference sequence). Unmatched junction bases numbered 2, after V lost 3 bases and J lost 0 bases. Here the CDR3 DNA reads TGTGCCACCAGCAGGGGACTAGCGGGAGTTAGCACAGATACGCAGTATTTT. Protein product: CATSRGLAGVSTDTQYF. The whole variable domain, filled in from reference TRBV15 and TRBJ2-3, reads DAMVIQNPRYQVTQFGKPVTLSCSQTLNHNVMYWYQQKSSQAPKLLFHYYDKDFNNEADTPDNFQSRRPNTSFCFLDIRSPGLGDTAMYLCATSRGLAGVSTDTQYFGPGTRLTVL.

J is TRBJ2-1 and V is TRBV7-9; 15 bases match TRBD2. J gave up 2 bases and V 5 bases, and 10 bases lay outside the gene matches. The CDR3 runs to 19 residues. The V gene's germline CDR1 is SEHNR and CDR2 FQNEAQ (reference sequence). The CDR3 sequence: CASSQTGTSGRPAYNEQFF. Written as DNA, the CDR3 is TGTGCCAGCAGCCAGACCGGGACTAGCGGGAGGCCCGCCTACAATGAGCAGTTCTTC.

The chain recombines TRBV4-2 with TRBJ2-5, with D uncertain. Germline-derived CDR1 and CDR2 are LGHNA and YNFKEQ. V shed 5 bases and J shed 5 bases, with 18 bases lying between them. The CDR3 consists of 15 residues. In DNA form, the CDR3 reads TGTGCCAGCAGCTGGTCCGGCTCTCCGCAGGAGACCCAGTACTTC. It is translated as CASSWSGSPQETQYF.

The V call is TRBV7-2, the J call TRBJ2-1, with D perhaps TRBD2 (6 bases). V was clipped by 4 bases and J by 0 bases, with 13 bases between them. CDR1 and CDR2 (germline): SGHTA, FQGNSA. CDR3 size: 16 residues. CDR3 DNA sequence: TGTGCCAGCAGCTCCCTGACTAGAGGCTCCTACAATGAGCAGTTCTTC. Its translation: CASSSLTRGSYNEQFF.

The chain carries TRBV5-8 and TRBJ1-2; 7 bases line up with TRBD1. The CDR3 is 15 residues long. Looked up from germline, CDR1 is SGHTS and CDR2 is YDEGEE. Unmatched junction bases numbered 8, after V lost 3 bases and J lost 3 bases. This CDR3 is CASSSSTGPDYGYTF. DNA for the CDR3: TGTGCCAGCAGCTCCTCGACAGGGCCCGACTATGGCTACACCTTC. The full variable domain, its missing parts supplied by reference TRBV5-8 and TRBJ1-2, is EAGVTQSPTHLIKTRGQQATLRCSPISGHTSVYWYQQALGLGLQFLLWYDEGEERNRGNFPPRFSGRQFPNYSSELNVNALELEDSALYLCASSSSTGPDYGYTFGSGTRLTVV.

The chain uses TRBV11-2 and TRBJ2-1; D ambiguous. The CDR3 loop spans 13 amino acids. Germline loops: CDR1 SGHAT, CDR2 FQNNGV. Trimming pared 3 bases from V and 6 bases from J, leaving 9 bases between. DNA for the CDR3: TGTGCCAGCAGCTTGCCCAGCCGCAATGAGCAGTTCTTC. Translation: CASSLPSRNEQFF.

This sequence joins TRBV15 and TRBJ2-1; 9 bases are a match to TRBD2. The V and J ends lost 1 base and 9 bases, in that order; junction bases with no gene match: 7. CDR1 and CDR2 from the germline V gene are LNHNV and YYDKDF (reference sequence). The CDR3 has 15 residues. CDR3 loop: CATSRAATSGTEQFF. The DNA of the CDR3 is TGTGCCACCAGCAGAGCAGCGACTAGCGGAACTGAGCAGTTCTTC.

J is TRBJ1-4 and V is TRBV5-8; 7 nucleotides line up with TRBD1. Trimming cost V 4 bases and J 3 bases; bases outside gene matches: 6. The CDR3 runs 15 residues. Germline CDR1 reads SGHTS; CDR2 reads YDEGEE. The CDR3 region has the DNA TGTGCCAGCAGCCTTGGGGACAGACCTAATGAAAAACTGTTTTTT. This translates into CASSLGDRPNEKLFF.

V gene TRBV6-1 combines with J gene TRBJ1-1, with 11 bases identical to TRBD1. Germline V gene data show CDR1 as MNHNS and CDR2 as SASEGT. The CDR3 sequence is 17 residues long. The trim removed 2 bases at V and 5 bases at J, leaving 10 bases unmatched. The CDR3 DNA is TGTGCCAGCAGTGAACCTTGGACAGGGGGCGCGGGAACTGAAGCTTTCTTT. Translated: CASSEPWTGGAGTEAFF.

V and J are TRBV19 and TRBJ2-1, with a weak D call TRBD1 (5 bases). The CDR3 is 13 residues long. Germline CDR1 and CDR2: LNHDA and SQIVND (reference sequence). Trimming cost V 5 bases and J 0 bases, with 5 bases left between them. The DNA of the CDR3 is TGTGCCAGTAGTCAGGGCTCCTACAATGAGCAGTTCTTC. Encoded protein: CASSQGSYNEQFF.